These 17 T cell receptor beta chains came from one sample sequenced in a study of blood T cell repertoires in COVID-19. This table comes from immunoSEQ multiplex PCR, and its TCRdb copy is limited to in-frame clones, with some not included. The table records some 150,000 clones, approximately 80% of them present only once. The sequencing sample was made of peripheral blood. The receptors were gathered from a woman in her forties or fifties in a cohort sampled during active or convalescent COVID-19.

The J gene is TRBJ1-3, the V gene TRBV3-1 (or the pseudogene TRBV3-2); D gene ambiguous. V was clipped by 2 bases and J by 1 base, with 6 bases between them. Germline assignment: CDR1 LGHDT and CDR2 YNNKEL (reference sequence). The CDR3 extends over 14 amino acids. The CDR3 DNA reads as TGTGCCAGCAGCCAAACCCAGTCTGGAAACACCATATATTTT. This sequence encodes CASSQTQSGNTIYF.

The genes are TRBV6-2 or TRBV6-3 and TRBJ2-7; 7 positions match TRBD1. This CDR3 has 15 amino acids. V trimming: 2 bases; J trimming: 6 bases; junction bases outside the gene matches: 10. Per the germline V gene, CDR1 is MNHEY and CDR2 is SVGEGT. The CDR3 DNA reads TGTGCCAGCAGTTACCTGACGACAGGGCTCAGCGAGCAGTACTTC. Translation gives CASSYLTTGLSEQYF.

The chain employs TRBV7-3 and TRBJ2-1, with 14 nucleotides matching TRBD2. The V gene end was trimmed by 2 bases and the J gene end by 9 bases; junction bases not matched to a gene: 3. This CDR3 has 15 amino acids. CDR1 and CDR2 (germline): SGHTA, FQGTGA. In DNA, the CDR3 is TGTGCCAGCAGCTTAGGACTAGCGGGGGGAGGTGAGCAGTTCTTC. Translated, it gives CASSLGLAGGGEQFF.

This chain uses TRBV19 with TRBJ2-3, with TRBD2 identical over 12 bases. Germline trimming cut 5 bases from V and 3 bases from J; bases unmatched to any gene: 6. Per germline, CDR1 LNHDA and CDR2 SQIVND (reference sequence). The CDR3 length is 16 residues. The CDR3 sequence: CASSGASGGATDTQYF. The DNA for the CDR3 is TGTGCCAGTAGTGGCGCTAGCGGGGGGGCAACAGATACGCAGTATTTT.

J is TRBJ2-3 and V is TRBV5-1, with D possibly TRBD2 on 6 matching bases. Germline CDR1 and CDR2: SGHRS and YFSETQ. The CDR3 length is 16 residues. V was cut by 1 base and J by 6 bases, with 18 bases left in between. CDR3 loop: CASSLSWRGGRDTQYF. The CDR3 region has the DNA TGCGCCAGCAGCTTGTCGTGGCGGGGAGGTCGTGATACGCAGTATTTT.

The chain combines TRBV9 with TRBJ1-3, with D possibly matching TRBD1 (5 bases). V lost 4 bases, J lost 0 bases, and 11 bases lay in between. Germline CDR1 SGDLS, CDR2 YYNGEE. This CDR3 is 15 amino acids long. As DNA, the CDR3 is TGTGCCAGCAGCCCCAGGGATCACTCTGGAAACACCATATATTTT. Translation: CASSPRDHSGNTIYF.

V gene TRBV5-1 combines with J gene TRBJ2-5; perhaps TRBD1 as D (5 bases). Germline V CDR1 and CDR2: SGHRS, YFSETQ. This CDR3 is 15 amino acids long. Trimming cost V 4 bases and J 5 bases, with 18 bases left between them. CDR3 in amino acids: CASSPSLRGLETQYF. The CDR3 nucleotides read TGCGCCAGCAGCCCGTCCTTAAGGGGTCTGGAGACCCAGTACTTC.

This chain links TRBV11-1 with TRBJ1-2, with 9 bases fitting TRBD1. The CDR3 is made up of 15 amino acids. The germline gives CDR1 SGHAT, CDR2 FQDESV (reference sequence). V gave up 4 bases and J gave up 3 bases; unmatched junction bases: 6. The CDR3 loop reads CASSSRTGVHYGYTF. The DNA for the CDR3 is TGTGCCAGCAGCTCCAGGACAGGGGTGCACTATGGCTACACCTTC.

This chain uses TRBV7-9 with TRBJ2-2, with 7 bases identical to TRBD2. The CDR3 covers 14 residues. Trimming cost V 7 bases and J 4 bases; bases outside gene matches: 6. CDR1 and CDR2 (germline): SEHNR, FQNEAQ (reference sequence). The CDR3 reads CASTISGGTGELFF. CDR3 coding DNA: TGTGCCAGCACCATTTCGGGGGGCACCGGGGAGCTGTTTTTT.

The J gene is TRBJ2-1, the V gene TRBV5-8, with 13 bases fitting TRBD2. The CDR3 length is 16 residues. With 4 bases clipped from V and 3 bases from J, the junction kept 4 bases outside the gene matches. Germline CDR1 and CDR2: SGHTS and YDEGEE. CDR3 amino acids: CASSPLAGGVYNEQFF. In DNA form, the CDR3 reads TGTGCCAGCAGCCCACTAGCGGGGGGGGTCTACAATGAGCAGTTCTTC.

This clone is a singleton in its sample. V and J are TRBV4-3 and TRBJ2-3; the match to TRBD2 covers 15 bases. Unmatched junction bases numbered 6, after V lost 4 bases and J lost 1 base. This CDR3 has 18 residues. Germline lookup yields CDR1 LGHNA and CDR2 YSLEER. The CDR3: CASSRGTSGGTRTDTQYF. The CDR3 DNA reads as TGCGCCAGCAGCCGCGGGACTAGCGGGGGGACCCGCACAGATACGCAGTATTTT.

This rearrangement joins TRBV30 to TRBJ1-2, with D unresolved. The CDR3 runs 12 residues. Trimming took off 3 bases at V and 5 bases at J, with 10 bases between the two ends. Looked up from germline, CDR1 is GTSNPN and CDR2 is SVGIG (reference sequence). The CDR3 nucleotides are TGTGCCTGGAGCGCAACCGGGTATGGCTACACCTTC. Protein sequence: CAWSATGYGYTF. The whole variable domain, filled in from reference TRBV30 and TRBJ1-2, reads SQTIHQWPATLVQPVGSPLSLECTVEGTSNPNLYWYRQAAGRGLQLLFYSVGIGQISSEVPQNLSASRPQDRQFILSSKKLLLSDSGFYLCAWSATGYGYTFGSGTRLTVV.

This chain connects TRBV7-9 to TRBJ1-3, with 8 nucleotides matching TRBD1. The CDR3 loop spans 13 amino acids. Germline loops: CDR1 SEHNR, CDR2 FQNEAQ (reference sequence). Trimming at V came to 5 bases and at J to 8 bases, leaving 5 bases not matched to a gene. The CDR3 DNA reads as TGTGCCAGCAGCAACTCAGGGGGCGACACCATATATTTT. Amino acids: CASSNSGGDTIYF.

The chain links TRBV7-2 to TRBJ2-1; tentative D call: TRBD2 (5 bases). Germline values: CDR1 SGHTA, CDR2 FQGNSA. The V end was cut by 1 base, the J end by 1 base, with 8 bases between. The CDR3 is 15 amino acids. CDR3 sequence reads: CASSLEAASYNEQFF. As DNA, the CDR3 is TGTGCCAGCAGCTTAGAAGCGGCGTCCTACAATGAGCAGTTCTTC.

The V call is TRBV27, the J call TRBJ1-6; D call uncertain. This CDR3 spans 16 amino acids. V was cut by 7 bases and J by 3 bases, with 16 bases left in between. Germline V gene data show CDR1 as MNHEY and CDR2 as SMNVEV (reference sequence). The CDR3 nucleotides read TGTGCCAGCAAGGGTGCGGGTTTGGGCTATAATTCACCCCTCCACTTT. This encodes CASKGAGLGYNSPLHF.

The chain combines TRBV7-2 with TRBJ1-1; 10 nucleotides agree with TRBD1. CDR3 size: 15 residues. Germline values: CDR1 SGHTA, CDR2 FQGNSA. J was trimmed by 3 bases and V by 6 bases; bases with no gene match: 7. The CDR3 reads CASRQRQGADTEAFF. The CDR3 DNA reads TGTGCCAGCAGACAACGACAGGGGGCTGACACTGAAGCTTTCTTT.

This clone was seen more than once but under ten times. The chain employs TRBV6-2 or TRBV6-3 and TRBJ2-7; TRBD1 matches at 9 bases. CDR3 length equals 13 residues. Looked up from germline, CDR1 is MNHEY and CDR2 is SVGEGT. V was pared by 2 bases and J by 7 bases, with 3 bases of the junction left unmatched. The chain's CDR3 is CASSYGQGWEQYF. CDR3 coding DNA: TGTGCCAGCAGTTACGGACAGGGGTGGGAGCAGTACTTC.